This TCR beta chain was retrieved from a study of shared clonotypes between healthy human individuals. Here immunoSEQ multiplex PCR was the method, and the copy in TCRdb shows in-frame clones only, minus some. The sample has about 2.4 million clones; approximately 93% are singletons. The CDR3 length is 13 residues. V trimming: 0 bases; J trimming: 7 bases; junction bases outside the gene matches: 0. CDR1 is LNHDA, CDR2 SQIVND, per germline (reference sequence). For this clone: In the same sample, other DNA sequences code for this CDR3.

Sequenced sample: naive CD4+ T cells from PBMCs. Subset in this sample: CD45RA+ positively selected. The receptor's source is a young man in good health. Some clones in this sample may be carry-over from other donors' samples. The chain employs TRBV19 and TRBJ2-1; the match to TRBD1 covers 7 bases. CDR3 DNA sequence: TGTGCCAGTAGTATAGACAGGGGGAATGAGCAGTTCTTC. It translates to CASSIDRGNEQFF.